This T cell receptor (beta chain) was sequenced in a study of cytomegalovirus exposure and HLA in healthy donors. Study-level findings and limits: The study designated some 180 TCR beta chains cytomegalovirus-associated.

The CDR3 has 14 residues. Germline-derived CDR1 and CDR2 are SGHVS and FNYEAQ. With 5 bases removed from V and 10 bases from J, the gap between germline ends came to 20 bases. Concerning this clone itself: What it recognizes is unknown.

Sequencing used immunoSEQ multiplex PCR; TCRdb keeps in-frame clones, though not all of them. The repertoire consists of tens of thousands of clones, with approximately 92% occurring once and the leading ten covering approximately 15%. The chain employs TRBV7-6 and TRBJ1-1; D not resolved. The source material was PBMCs. This clonotype was obtained from a woman aged 18-35 years in good health and CMV-seronegative. The CDR3 DNA sequence: TGTGCCAGCAGCCCTAATACAGAGGGAGGGAGAGCTTTCTTT. As protein: CASSPNTEGGRAFF.